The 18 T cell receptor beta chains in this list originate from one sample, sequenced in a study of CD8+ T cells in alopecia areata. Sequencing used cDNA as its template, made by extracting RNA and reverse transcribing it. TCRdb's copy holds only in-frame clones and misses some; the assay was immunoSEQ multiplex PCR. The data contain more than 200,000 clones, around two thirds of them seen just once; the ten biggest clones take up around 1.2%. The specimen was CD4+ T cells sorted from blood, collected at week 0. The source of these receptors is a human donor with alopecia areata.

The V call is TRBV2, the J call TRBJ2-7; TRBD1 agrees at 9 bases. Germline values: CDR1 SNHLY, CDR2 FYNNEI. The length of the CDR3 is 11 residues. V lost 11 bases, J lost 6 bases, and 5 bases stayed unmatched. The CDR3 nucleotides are TGTGCCGGGGACAGGGCCGGCGAGCAGTACTTC. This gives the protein CAGDRAGEQYF.

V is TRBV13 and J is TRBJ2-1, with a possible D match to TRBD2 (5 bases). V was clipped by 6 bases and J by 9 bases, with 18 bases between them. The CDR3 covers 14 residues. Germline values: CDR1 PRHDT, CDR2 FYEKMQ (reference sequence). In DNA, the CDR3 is TGTGCCAGCAGGCGGGCCGGGGAGAGCAGTGAGCAGTTCTTC. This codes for CASRRAGESSEQFF.

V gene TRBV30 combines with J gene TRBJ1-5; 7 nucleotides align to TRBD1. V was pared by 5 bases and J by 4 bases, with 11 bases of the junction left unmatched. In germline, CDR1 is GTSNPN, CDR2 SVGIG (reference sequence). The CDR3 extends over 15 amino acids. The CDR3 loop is CAWGAETGINQPQHF. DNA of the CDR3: TGTGCCTGGGGGGCCGAGACAGGGATAAATCAGCCCCAGCATTTT.

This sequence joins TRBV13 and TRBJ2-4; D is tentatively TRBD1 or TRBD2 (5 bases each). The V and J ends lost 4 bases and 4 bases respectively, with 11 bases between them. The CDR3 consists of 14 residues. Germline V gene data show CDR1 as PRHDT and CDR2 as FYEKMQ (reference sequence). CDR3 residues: CASSWSGRKNIQYF. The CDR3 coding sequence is TGTGCCAGCAGCTGGTCGGGGCGTAAAAACATTCAGTACTTC. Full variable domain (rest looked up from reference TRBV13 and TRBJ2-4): AAGVIQSPRHLIKEKRETATLKCYPIPRHDTVYWYQQGPGQDPQFLISFYEKMQSDKGSIPDRFSAQQFSDYHSELNMSSLELGDSALYFCASSWSGRKNIQYFGAGTRLSVL.

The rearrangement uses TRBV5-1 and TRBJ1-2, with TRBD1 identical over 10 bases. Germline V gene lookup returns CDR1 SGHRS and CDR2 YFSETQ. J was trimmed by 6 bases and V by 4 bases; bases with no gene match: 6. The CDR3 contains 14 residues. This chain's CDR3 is CASSPRGQGNGYTF. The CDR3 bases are TGCGCCAGCAGCCCCCGGGGACAGGGGAATGGCTACACCTTC.

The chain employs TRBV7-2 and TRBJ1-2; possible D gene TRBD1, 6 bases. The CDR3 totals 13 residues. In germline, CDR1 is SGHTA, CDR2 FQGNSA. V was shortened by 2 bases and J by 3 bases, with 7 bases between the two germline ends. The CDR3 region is CASSLNRDYGYTF. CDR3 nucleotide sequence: TGTGCCAGCAGCTTAAACAGGGACTATGGCTACACCTTC.

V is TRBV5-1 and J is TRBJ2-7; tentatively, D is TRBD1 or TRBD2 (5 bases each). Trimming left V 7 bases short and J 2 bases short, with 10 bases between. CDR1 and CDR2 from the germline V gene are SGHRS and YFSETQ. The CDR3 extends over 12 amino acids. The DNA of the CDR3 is TGCGCCAGCGGCCCGGGACCCTACGAGCAGTACTTC. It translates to CASGPGPYEQYF.

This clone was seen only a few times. CDR3 DNA: TGCGCCAGCAGCCAAGCCCCTGTCTTGGCGGACCGCACAGATACGCAGTATTTT. It encodes CASSQAPVLADRTDTQYF. The chain uses TRBV4-1 and TRBJ2-3; D not certain. There are 18 residues in the CDR3. V was shortened by 1 base and J by 1 base, with 18 bases between the two germline ends. The germline gives CDR1 MGHRA, CDR2 YSYEKL.

The DNA for the CDR3 is TGTGCCTGGAGTGTACTGGCAGGGAACTATGGCTACACCTTC. Translated: CAWSVLAGNYGYTF. The V gene is TRBV30, the J gene TRBJ1-2, with D maybe TRBD1 (5 bases). Germline-derived CDR1 and CDR2 are GTSNPN and SVGIG (reference sequence). The V end lost 0 bases, the J end lost 2 bases, and 10 bases lay between the germline ends. CDR3 size: 14 residues. Together with reference TRBV30 and TRBJ1-2, the CDR3 gives the full variable domain: SQTIHQWPATLVQPVGSPLSLECTVEGTSNPNLYWYRQAAGRGLQLLFYSVGIGQISSEVPQNLSASRPQDRQFILSSKKLLLSDSGFYLCAWSVLAGNYGYTFGSGTRLTVV.

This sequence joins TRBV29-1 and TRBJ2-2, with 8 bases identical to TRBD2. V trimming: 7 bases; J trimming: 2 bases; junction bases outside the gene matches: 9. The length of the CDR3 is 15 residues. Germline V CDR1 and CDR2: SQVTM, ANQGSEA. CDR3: CSAPLAGGNTGELFF. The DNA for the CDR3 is TGCAGCGCCCCTCTGGCGGGGGGAAACACCGGGGAGCTGTTTTTT.

The CDR3 protein is CASSLTGNSPQHF. The DNA of the CDR3 is TGTGCCAGCAGCTTAACGGGGAACTCGCCCCAGCATTTT. The V call is TRBV7-3, the J call TRBJ1-5; D uncertain. V lost 0 bases and J lost 9, with 9 bases in between. The germline V gene has CDR1 SGHTA and CDR2 FQGTGA. This CDR3 has 13 amino acids.

The CDR3 here is CASSLAVRERLETQYF. Here the CDR3 DNA reads TGCGCCAGCAGCTTGGCCGTAAGGGAACGACTGGAGACCCAGTACTTC. The chain links TRBV5-1 to TRBJ2-5; D gene uncertain. From germline, CDR1 is SGHRS and CDR2 YFSETQ. The length of the CDR3 is 16 residues. The V gene lost 0 bases and the J gene lost 5 bases, with 17 bases spanning the gap.

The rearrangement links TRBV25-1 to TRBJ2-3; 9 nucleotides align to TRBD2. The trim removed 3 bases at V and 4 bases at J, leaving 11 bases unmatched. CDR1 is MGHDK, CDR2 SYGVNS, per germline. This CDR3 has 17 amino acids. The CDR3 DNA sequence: TGTGCCAGCAGTGACTTACCGGGGGCTAGCGGGGCAGATACGCAGTATTTT. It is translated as CASSDLPGASGADTQYF. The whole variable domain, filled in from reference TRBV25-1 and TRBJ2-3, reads EADIYQTPRYLVIGTGKKITLECSQTMGHDKMYWYQQDPGMELHLIHYSYGVNSTEKGDLSSESTVSRIRTEHFPLTLESARPSHTSQYLCASSDLPGASGADTQYFGPGTRLTVL.

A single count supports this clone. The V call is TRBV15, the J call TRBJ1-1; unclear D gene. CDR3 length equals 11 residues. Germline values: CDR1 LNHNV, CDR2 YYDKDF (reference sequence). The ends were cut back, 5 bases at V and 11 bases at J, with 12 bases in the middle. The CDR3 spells CATSGGFNAFF. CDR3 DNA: TGTGCCACCAGCGGAGGGTTCAACGCTTTCTTT.

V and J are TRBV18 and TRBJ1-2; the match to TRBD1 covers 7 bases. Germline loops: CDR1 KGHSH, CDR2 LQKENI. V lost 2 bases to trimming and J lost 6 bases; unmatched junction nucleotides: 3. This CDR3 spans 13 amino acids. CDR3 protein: CASSPEQGNGYTF. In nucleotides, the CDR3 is TGTGCCAGCTCACCAGAACAGGGGAATGGCTACACCTTC.

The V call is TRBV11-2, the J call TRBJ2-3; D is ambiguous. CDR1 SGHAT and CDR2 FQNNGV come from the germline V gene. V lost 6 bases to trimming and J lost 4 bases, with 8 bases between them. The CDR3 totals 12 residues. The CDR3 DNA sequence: TGTGCCAGCAGATCTAGGCCAGATACGCAGTATTTT. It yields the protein CASRSRPDTQYF.

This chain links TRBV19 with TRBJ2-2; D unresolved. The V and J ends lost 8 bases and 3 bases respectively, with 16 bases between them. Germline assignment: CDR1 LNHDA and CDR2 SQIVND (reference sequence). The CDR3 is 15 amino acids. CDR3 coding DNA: TGTGCCAGTCGAAACGGGTTTGTCGACACCGGGGAGCTGTTTTTT. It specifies CASRNGFVDTGELFF.

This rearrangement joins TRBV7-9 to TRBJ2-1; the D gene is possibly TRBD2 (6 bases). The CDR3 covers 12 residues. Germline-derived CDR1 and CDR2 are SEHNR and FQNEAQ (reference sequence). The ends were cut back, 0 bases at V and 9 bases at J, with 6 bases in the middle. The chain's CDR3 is CASSLARGEQFF. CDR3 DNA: TGTGCCAGCAGCTTAGCGCGGGGTGAGCAGTTCTTC. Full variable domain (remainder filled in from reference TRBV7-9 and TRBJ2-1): DTGVSQNPRHKITKRGQNVTFRCDPISEHNRLYWYRQTLGQGPEFLTYFQNEAQLEKSRLLSDRFSAERPKGSFSTLEIQRTEQGDSAMYLCASSLARGEQFFGPGTRLTVL.